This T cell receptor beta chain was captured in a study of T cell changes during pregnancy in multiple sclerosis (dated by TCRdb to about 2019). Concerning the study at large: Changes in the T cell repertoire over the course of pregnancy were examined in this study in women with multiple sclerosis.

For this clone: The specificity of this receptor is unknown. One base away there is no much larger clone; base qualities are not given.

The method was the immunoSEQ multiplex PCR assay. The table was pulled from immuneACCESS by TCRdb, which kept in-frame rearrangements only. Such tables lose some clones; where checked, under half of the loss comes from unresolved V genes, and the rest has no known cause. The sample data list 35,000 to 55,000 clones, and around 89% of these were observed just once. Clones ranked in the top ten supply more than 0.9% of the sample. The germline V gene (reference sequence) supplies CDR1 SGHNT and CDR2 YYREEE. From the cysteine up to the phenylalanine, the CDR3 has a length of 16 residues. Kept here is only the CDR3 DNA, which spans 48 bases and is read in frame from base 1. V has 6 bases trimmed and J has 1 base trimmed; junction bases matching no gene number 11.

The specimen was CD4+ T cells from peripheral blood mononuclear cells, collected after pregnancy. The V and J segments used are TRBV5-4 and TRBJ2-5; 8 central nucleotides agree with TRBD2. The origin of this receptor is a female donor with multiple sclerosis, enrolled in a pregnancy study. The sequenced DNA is TGTGCCAGCAAACCGACCGGGCTAGCGGGCCAAGAGACCCAGTACTTC. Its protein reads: CASKPTGLAGQETQYF.